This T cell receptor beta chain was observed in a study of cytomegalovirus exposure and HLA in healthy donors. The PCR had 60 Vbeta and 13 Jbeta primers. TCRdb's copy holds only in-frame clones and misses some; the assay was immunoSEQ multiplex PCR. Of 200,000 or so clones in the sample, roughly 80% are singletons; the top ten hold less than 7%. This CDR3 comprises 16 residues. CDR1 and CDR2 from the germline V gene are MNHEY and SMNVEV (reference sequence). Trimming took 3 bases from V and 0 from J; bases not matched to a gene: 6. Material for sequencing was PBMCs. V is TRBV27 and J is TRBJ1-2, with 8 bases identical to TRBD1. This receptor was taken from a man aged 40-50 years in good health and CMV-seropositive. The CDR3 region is CASSFLGQGANYGYTF. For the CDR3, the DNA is TGTGCCAGCAGTTTCCTCGGACAGGGCGCTAACTATGGCTACACCTTC.